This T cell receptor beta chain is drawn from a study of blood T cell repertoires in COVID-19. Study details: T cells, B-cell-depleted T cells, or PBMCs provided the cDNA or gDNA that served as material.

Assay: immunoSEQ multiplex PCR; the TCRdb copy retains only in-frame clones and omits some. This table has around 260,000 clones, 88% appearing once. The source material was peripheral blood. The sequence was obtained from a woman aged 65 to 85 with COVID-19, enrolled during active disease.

The CDR3 region is CASSPGNYGYTF. The CDR3 DNA follows: TGTGCCAGCAGCCCAGGAAACTATGGCTACACCTTC. The rearrangement uses TRBV25-1 and TRBJ1-2, with no clear D. Per the germline V gene, CDR1 is MGHDK and CDR2 is SYGVNS. V lost 6 bases to trimming and J lost 2 bases, with 7 bases between them. The CDR3 extends over 12 amino acids.